These T cell receptor beta chains were read from a single sample in a study of CD8 T cells in Susac syndrome. TCRdb reprocessed the immunoSEQ multiplex PCR reads via MiXCR and lists one record per CDR3 protein. The data hold some 120,000 distinct CDR3 sequences, with 94% observed a single time. Sequencing used CD4+ T cells from PBMCs. These receptors all stem from a human donor in good health. Each CDR3 is given with its conserved first and last residue. A D gene is named only where the DNA matches it firmly. A row's size may be missing; if present it is once, few, many or a size class.

cdr3_nt	cdr3_aa	d_call	v_call	j_call	clone_size
TGTGCCAGCAGCTTAGACGGGACAGGGGCCAAGGTGCAGTACTTC	CASSLDGTGAKVQYF	TRBD1	TRBV11-2	TRBJ2-7	-
TGTGCCAGCACACCCGGGAGAGGTCAGCCCCAGCATTTT	CASTPGRGQPQHF	-	TRBV18	TRBJ1-5	-
TGTGCCAGCAGTGAACCGCGGGAGACCCAGTACTTC	CASSEPRETQYF	-	TRBV6-1	TRBJ2-5	-
TGCGCCAGCAGCCAAGCTAGCGGGAGTATCGATGAGCAGTTCTTC	CASSQASGSIDEQFF	TRBD2	TRBV4-1	TRBJ2-1	-
TGCAGTGCCTTCTCCGGGACTACCCTATTAGCTGAGCAGTTCTTC	CSAFSGTTLLAEQFF	TRBD2	TRBV20-1	TRBJ2-1	-
TGCAGCGTTGAACGGGGGGGCGGCGGGACGCCTCGCACAGATACGCAGTATTTT	CSVERGGGGTPRTDTQYF	TRBD2	TRBV29-1	TRBJ2-3	-
TGTGCCAGCAGCCAAGGGGGACAGGAAATCTACGAGCAGTACTTC	CASSQGGQEIYEQYF	TRBD1	TRBV3-1	TRBJ2-7	-
TGTGCCAGCAGTTTACCTGGAAGCTACGAGCAGTACTTC	CASSLPGSYEQYF	-	TRBV27	TRBJ2-7	-
TGCGCCAGCAGAAGGACAGGGCCCACAGATACGCAGTATTTT	CASRRTGPTDTQYF	TRBD1	TRBV5-1	TRBJ2-3	-
TGTGCCAGTAGTCGGACTAGCGGGCCGTACGAGCAGTACTTC	CASSRTSGPYEQYF	TRBD2	TRBV19	TRBJ2-7	-
TGTGCCAGCACTAGCGCCGGCACAGATACGCAGTATTTT	CASTSAGTDTQYF	-	TRBV6-5	TRBJ2-3	-
TGCAGTGCTCCGTCGGGACAAGGGATCTCCGAGCAGTACTTC	CSAPSGQGISEQYF	-	TRBV20-1	TRBJ2-7	-
TGTGCCAGCAGTGAACAGGGGTTCTCCTACGAGCAGTACTTC	CASSEQGFSYEQYF	TRBD1	TRBV6-2/TRBV6-3	TRBJ2-7	few
TGTGCCAGCAGTGAACAGGGACAGGGAAACGAGCAGTACTTC	CASSEQGQGNEQYF	TRBD1	TRBV2	TRBJ2-7	-